This TCR beta chain was captured in a study of T cells in Graves' hyperthyroidism and ophthalmopathy (dated by TCRdb to 2018 to 2020). Regarding the complete study: Peripheral blood samples were taken at initial diagnosis, before any treatment was given. TCR Vbeta CDR3 sequencing of 140 or so peripheral blood samples (fewer than 45 ophthalmopathy, 75 or so hyperthyroidism and roughly 17 progressor patients) is reported in the paper. The 100 or so discovery patients were randomly divided into training and test sets at a 7:3 ratio. After blood sampling, hyperthyroidism patients were treated with methimazole at a starting dose of 30 mg daily, and ophthalmopathy patients were treated with high-dose intravenous methylprednisolone. To identify TCR V-J signatures that set the groups apart, the researchers used a discovery cohort of more than 95 patients, made up of some 41 with Graves' ophthalmopathy and approximately 57 with stable Graves' hyperthyroidism. An independent validation cohort of fewer than 20 hyperthyroidism patients and approximately 17 patients who later progressed to ophthalmopathy tested prospective prediction of ophthalmopathy. In addition, the study compared T-cell repertoires in thyroid tissue and in blood from several Graves' hyperthyroidism patients.

The TCR beta CDR3 regions were amplified from the RNA transcripts. The first round of RT-PCR for the TCR CDR3 was performed with the HTBI primer set and the Qiagen OneStep RT-PCR kit. Libraries were constructed in a second round of multiplex PCR, after which size selection and purification were carried out. Paired-end sequencing of the libraries was performed with 100 bp reads on an Illumina HiSeq2000. Turning to the authors' computational methods: SOAPnuke was used to process the raw data, removing reads that contained adapters or uncalled bases, had a mean Phred below 15, or lacked an exact match to the constant primer or identifier. High-quality paired reads were merged with COPE v1.2.5, and unique nucleotide sequences were defined as clonotypes. MiTCR v1.1 was used to align clonotypes to the IMGT TRBV, TRBD and TRBJ reference segments. Only V-J combinations with frequency above 0.0001, covering about 99% of repertoires, were analysed. A TCS score was defined as the ratio of F50 (clonal expansion) to E x V (chaos), with BLOSUM62-based TCRdist applied between CDR3 peptides within each V-J. Welch's t-statistics and random forest reduced around 520 V-J features to 13, which were used in a naive Bayes classifier (R e1071). The public reads were reanalyzed by TCRdb: fastp trimming at Q25, MiXCR alignment, in-frame beta chains only. Every entry covers one CDR3 protein and lists the most common genes and DNA from its rows. TCRdb's processing, not the authors' own work, is the source of the V and J calls. The sample includes roughly 380,000 distinct CDR3 sequences, with roughly 13% observed a single time. The ten most abundant clones make up 5.3% of the sample.

Here is what the overall study found, with its caveats: During validation, the model predicted progression to ophthalmopathy a median of approximately 6 months ahead of onset, with roughly 65% sensitivity and about 72% specificity. A model built on a 13 V-J signature distinguished ophthalmopathy from stable hyperthyroidism, reaching about 88% sensitivity and around 82% specificity in cross-validation and 80%/75% in testing. Sample size was not statistically predetermined, and investigators were not blinded to group allocation. Most expanded thyroid clonotypes (frequency above 0.001) were also detected in blood, a finding suggesting that blood repertoires may reflect thyroid immune responses.

This clonotype was observed at least ten times. Its recognized antigen is unknown. The sample holds no much larger clone one base away, and base qualities are not on file. Graves' hyperthyroidism was defined as stable when no progression to ophthalmopathy occurred over 18 months of follow-up. The hyperthyroidism patients were between 18 and 65 years old and newly diagnosed, with a disease duration of less than 2 months. Patients with uncontrolled infections, other autoimmune diseases, pregnancy or lactation were excluded. Diagnoses were established on the basis of clinical symptoms, serum thyroxine and TRAb, thyroid ultrasound, and orbital computed tomography. PBMCs were isolated from more than 8 ml of fresh peripheral blood by Ficoll-Paque density gradient centrifugation. Trizol reagent was used to extract total RNA, and RNA quality was then checked on an Agilent 2100 Bioanalyzer. The clonotype originates from a woman aged 18-30 years with Graves' hyperthyroidism. Sequenced material: blood.

The bases are TGTGCCAGCGCCAAAGGGACTAGCGCTTACACCGGGGAGCTGTTTTTT. Its protein is CASAKGTSAYTGELFF. This chain joins TRBV2 to TRBJ2-2; TRBD2 agrees with 10 junctional bases. CDR1 and CDR2 (SNHLY, FYNNEI) derive from the germline V gene. At the junction V is shortened by 8 bases and J by 3 bases; bases outside the gene matches: 9. The CDR3 contains 16 residues, cysteine and phenylalanine counted. This entry keeps only the CDR3 DNA: 48 bases, framed from base 1.